These 28 T cell receptor beta chains were all obtained from the same sample, sequenced in a study of T cell repertoires in cytomegalovirus infection. MiXCR was run by TCRdb on the reads, yielding one entry per CDR3 protein. The table has around 280,000 distinct CDR3 sequences, roughly an eighth seen once. The specimen was PBMCs. The receptors come from a human donor in good health (CMV status not recorded). Some clones in this sample may be carry-over from other donors' samples.

This clonotype was picked up a small number of times. An end of the junction does not agree with germline; a read error may underlie this. The J gene is TRBJ1-5, the V gene TRBV2; D is unclear. Germline V lookup: CDR1 SNHLY, CDR2 FYNNEI. The CDR3 has 16 amino acids. CDR3 DNA: TGTGCCAGCAGCGAAGGTGGGCAGCTGGGGAATCAGCCCCAGCATTTT. Amino acid sequence: CASSEGGQLGNQPQHF. The whole variable domain, remainder taken from reference TRBV2 and TRBJ1-5, is EPEVTQTPSHQVTQMGQEVILRCVPISNHLYFYWYRQILGQKVEFLVSFYNNEISEKSEIFDDQFSVERPDGSNFTLKIRSTKLEDSAMYFCASSEGGQLGNQPQHFGDGTRLSIL.

This clonotype was counted ten times or more. The chain joins TRBV15 to TRBJ1-1; D not resolved. CDR1 is LNHNV and CDR2 is YYDKDF in the germline V gene (reference sequence). The CDR3 sequence is 15 residues long. With 0 bases removed from V and 2 bases from J, the gap between germline ends came to 10 bases. As DNA, the CDR3 is TGTGCCACCAGCAGAGATCCTGGCAGAAACACTGAAGCTTTCTTT. This gives the protein CATSRDPGRNTEAFF.

This clonotype showed up just a few times. The chain couples TRBV27 to TRBJ2-3, with 10 bases matching TRBD2. The V gene end was trimmed by 3 bases and the J gene end by 2 bases; junction bases not matched to a gene: 2. This CDR3 has 15 amino acids. Looked up from germline, CDR1 is MNHEY and CDR2 is SMNVEV (reference sequence). CDR3 DNA sequence: TGTGCCAGCAGTTTGAGCGGGAGGGACACAGATACGCAGTATTTT. Amino acid sequence: CASSLSGRDTDTQYF.

A remark on this clonotype: A clone one base away is much larger, so this may be a read error. The conserved closing phenylalanine or tryptophan is absent in this CDR3, likely reflecting a read error. This chain uses TRBV7-2 with TRBJ2-1; D is unresolved. The CDR3 is 12 residues long. The V end lost 5 bases, the J end lost 4 bases, and 6 bases lay between the germline ends. The germline CDR1 and CDR2 sequences are SGHTA and FQGNSA. Here the CDR3 DNA reads TGTGCCAGCAGCCCCTTGTACAATGAGCAGTTCTTA. Amino acid sequence: CASSPLYNEQFL.

CDR3: CSASPPGGTGELFF. CDR3 DNA sequence: TGCAGTGCTAGTCCCCCGGGGGGCACCGGGGAGCTGTTTTTT. This rearrangement joins TRBV20-1 to TRBJ2-2, with 7 bases fitting TRBD2. V was pared by 3 bases and J by 4 bases, with 5 bases of the junction left unmatched. Germline CDR1 and CDR2: DFQATT and SNEGSKA (reference sequence). The CDR3 loop spans 14 amino acids.

The chain is built from TRBV19 and TRBJ1-1; no firm D call. The CDR3 consists of 15 residues. V lost 1 base to trimming and J lost 0 bases, with 9 bases between them. Germline V gene data show CDR1 as LNHDA and CDR2 as SQIVND (reference sequence). CDR3 coding DNA: TGTGCCAGTAGTATAGCAGGCGGAGTGAACACTGAAGCTTTCTTT. This encodes CASSIAGGVNTEAFF.

The rearrangement links TRBV7-3 to TRBJ1-1, with 9 bases that match TRBD1. J was trimmed by 5 bases and V by 4 bases; bases with no gene match: 8. CDR1 is SGHTA and CDR2 is FQGTGA in the germline V gene. This CDR3 is built from 15 residues. The CDR3 DNA sequence: TGTGCCAGCAGCTCACAGGGGGCGCGGGGGACTGAAGCTTTCTTT. Protein product: CASSSQGARGTEAFF.

The chain recombines TRBV5-4 with TRBJ2-3; TRBD1 agrees at 9 bases. The CDR3 has 15 amino acids. Trimming at V came to 0 bases and at J to 5 bases, leaving 4 bases not matched to a gene. The germline V gene has CDR1 SGHNT and CDR2 YYREEE (reference sequence). In DNA, the CDR3 is TGTGCCAGCAGCTTGGACAGGGGGCTTATAGATACGCAGTATTTT. Translated, it gives CASSLDRGLIDTQYF. Full variable domain (missing parts from reference TRBV5-4 and TRBJ2-3): ETGVTQSPTHLIKTRGQQVTLRCSSQSGHNTVSWYQQALGQGPQFIFQYYREEENGRGNFPPRFSGLQFPNYSSELNVNALELDDSALYLCASSLDRGLIDTQYFGPGTRLTVL.

This clonotype came up a few times. The V call is TRBV29-1, the J call TRBJ2-7; 8 bases match TRBD2. V shed 7 bases, J shed 4 bases, and the junction held 9 bases outside the gene matches. The CDR3 runs 13 residues. The germline CDR1 and CDR2 sequences are SQVTM and ANQGSEA. CDR3 sequence reads: CSAARGGNYEQYF. The CDR3 DNA sequence: TGCAGCGCCGCCCGGGGGGGAAATTACGAGCAGTACTTC.

This clonotype was picked up one time. Just one base apart from a much larger clone, this may be a read error. The rearrangement links TRBV3-1 to TRBJ2-5, with D possibly being TRBD1 (5 bases). The CDR3 runs 19 residues. Germline V gene data show CDR1 as LGHDT and CDR2 as YNNKEL (reference sequence). Trimming took 4 bases from V and 2 from J, leaving 26 bases between them. CDR3 coding DNA: TGTGCCAGCAGCCCTTCTCACAGGTCCTTCTCTTCCGGGCAAGAGACCCAGTACTTC. Its translation is CASSPSHRSFSSGQETQYF.

V is TRBV20-1 and J is TRBJ2-3; 12 bases map to TRBD2. The CDR3 contains 18 residues. The germline gives CDR1 DFQATT, CDR2 SNEGSKA (reference sequence). Trimming at V came to 3 bases and at J to 5 bases, leaving 15 bases not matched to a gene. In nucleotides, the CDR3 is TGCAGTGCTAGCGATGACGGGCTAGCGGGGGGGCTGAAAGATACGCAGTATTTT. It yields the protein CSASDDGLAGGLKDTQYF.

Concerning this clonotype: The CDR3 ends on some other residue instead of the conserved phenylalanine or tryptophan, so this is likely a read error. This sequence joins TRBV9 and TRBJ2-7; tentatively, D is TRBD2 (6 bases). This CDR3 comprises 14 residues. Germline V CDR1 and CDR2: SGDLS, YYNGEE. V gave up 0 bases and J gave up 0 bases, with 7 bases separating them. DNA for the CDR3: TGTGCCAGCAGCGTAGGGGACTCCTCCTACGAGCAGTACTTA. It encodes CASSVGDSSYEQYL.

There are many counts of this clonotype. The V and J genes are TRBV7-6 and TRBJ2-7; D remains ambiguous. Per germline, CDR1 SGHVS and CDR2 FNYEAQ. This CDR3 is 15 amino acids long. The ends were cut back, 1 base at V and 7 bases at J, with 17 bases in the middle. CDR3 sequence (DNA): TGTGCCAGCAGCTTAGAGGCACTTCCCGAAGCGGAGCAGTACTTC. It is translated as CASSLEALPEAEQYF.

This clonotype was detected a few times. The rearrangement joins TRBV7-3 to TRBJ2-3; D gene uncertain. V was shortened by 5 bases and J by 0 bases, with 12 bases between the two germline ends. This CDR3 has 15 residues. Germline values: CDR1 SGHTA, CDR2 FQGTGA. CDR3 coding DNA: TGTGCCAGCAGCCGAGACCGGGCTAGCACAGATACGCAGTATTTT. Its protein is CASSRDRASTDTQYF.

This clonotype was recorded many times. V is TRBV10-3 and J is TRBJ2-7, with D perhaps assigned TRBD1 or TRBD2 (5 bases each). V shed 3 bases and J shed 0 bases, with 18 bases lying between them. Germline assignment: CDR1 ENHRY and CDR2 SYGVKD. The CDR3 totals 17 residues. The CDR3 DNA follows: TGTGCCATCAGTGAAGTCGTCGGGGCCCTAAGCTCCTACGAGCAGTACTTC. It codes for CAISEVVGALSSYEQYF.

In its sample, this clonotype was seen a few times. V is TRBV28 and J is TRBJ1-3, with TRBD1 as a possible D gene (5 bases). The V end was cut by 6 bases, the J end by 4 bases, with 10 bases between. The CDR3 consists of 13 residues. CDR1 and CDR2 (germline): MDHEN, SYDVKM. The CDR3, as DNA: TGTGCCAGCAGGGGGGACGCGGGAAACACCATATATTTT. Translation gives CASRGDAGNTIYF.

The table lists this clonotype with many counts. V is TRBV14 and J is TRBJ2-6; possible D gene TRBD2, 6 bases. Trimming removed 0 bases at V and 1 base at J, with 13 bases between. Germline loops: CDR1 SGHDN, CDR2 FVKESK. CDR3 length: 18 amino acids. CDR3 protein: CASSQDSLGGSGANVLTF. DNA of the CDR3: TGTGCCAGCAGCCAAGACTCCCTGGGGGGATCTGGGGCCAACGTCCTGACTTTC.

The rearrangement links TRBV7-2 to TRBJ2-7; D call uncertain. V was clipped by 5 bases and J by 2 bases, with 13 bases between them. There are 14 residues in the CDR3. Germline V lookup: CDR1 SGHTA, CDR2 FQGNSA. CDR3 residues: CASSPPSKTYEQYF. DNA for the CDR3: TGTGCCAGCAGCCCGCCCAGTAAGACCTACGAGCAGTACTTC.

The rearrangement links TRBV12-3 or TRBV12-4 to TRBJ1-2, with a tentative D call TRBD1 (6 bases). CDR3 length: 15 residues. Trimming left V 5 bases short and J 4 bases short, with 17 bases between. The CDR3 nucleotides read TGTGCCAGCAGTCAAAGGGACAACATCCCCTATGGCTACACCTTC. Residues: CASSQRDNIPYGYTF.

CDR3 DNA: TGCAGCGGCTGGGGGCAGAGCTCCTACGAGCAGTACTTC. Protein: CSGWGQSSYEQYF. The J gene is TRBJ2-7, the V gene TRBV29-1; a weak D match, TRBD1 (6 bases). V was shortened by 7 bases and J by 0 bases, with 13 bases between the two germline ends. This CDR3 comprises 13 residues. From germline, CDR1 is SQVTM and CDR2 ANQGSEA.

The CDR3 protein is CSVVSSAGDQAGELFF. CDR3 nucleotide sequence: TGCAGCGTTGTCTCATCGGCGGGAGATCAGGCCGGGGAGCTGTTTTTT. The J gene is TRBJ2-2, the V gene TRBV29-1; 7 nucleotides align to TRBD2. The CDR3 is 16 residues long. Germline loops: CDR1 SQVTM, CDR2 ANQGSEA. V lost 4 bases, J lost 6 bases, and 14 bases stayed unmatched.

In this sample, this clonotype turned up many times. V usage is TRBV7-2 and J usage is TRBJ2-5, with D perhaps being TRBD1 or TRBD2 (5 bases each). This CDR3 spans 17 amino acids. Between the trimmed V and J ends, which lost 5 bases and 5 bases, there was a span of 24 bases. The germline V gene has CDR1 SGHTA and CDR2 FQGNSA. Here the CDR3 DNA reads TGTGCCAGCAGCCCCCGGGGCGGTGGGACCCCGGAGGAGACCCAGTACTTC. It codes for CASSPRGGGTPEETQYF.

The V gene is TRBV4-2, the J gene TRBJ1-2; D ambiguous. Trimming shortened V by 0 bases and J by 7 bases, and 12 bases separated the two germline ends. The CDR3 length is 14 residues. The germline gives CDR1 LGHNA, CDR2 YNFKEQ. CDR3 amino acids: CASSQDWANPGYTF. The CDR3 DNA sequence: TGTGCCAGCAGCCAAGATTGGGCTAATCCTGGCTACACCTTC.

V and J are TRBV4-1 and TRBJ2-3; perhaps TRBD2 as D (6 bases). CDR1 and CDR2 from the germline V gene are MGHRA and YSYEKL. V was cut by 0 bases and J by 7 bases, with 14 bases left in between. CDR3 length: 15 residues. The CDR3 DNA follows: TGCGCCAGCAGCCAAGATGAGAGAGGAGGGTATACGCAGTATTTT. Its translation: CASSQDERGGYTQYF.

In its sample, this clonotype was seen many times. V and J are TRBV7-9 and TRBJ2-7; 9 bases match TRBD1. The CDR3 extends over 14 amino acids. J gave up 3 bases and V 4 bases, and 4 bases lay outside the gene matches. The V gene's germline CDR1 is SEHNR and CDR2 FQNEAQ (reference sequence). The CDR3 protein is CASSSRDRDYEQYF. In nucleotides, the CDR3 is TGTGCCAGCAGCTCCCGGGACAGGGACTACGAGCAGTACTTC.

This clonotype showed up just a few times. The CDR3, as DNA: TGTGCCACCCGACAGGGGTTGAACACTGAAGCTTTCTTT. Protein sequence: CATRQGLNTEAFF. This chain joins TRBV24-1 and TRBJ1-1; the match to TRBD1 covers 8 bases. Trimming removed 9 bases from V and 0 bases from J; junction bases left unmatched: 2. This CDR3 spans 13 amino acids. Looked up from germline, CDR1 is KGHDR and CDR2 is SFDVKD.

This clonotype occurred many times. The chain joins TRBV7-2 to TRBJ2-1; 9 nucleotides match TRBD1. This CDR3 spans 15 amino acids. The V and J ends lost 5 bases and 0 bases, in that order; junction bases with no gene match: 2. Looked up from germline, CDR1 is SGHTA and CDR2 is FQGNSA. CDR3 residues: CASSQDRGSYNEQFF. CDR3 bases: TGTGCCAGCAGCCAGGACAGGGGCTCCTACAATGAGCAGTTCTTC.

This clonotype was observed at least ten times. The chain employs TRBV7-2 and TRBJ2-2, with D hard to call. There are 14 residues in the CDR3. From germline, CDR1 is SGHTA and CDR2 FQGNSA. V was pared by 5 bases and J by 5 bases, with 12 bases between. The CDR3 bases are TGTGCCAGCAGCAAAGTCATCGGGACCGGGGAGCTGTTTTTT. Protein product: CASSKVIGTGELFF. Variable domain in full (rest from reference TRBV7-2 and TRBJ2-2): GAGVSQSPSNKVTEKGKDVELRCDPISGHTALYWYRQSLGQGLEFLIYFQGNSAPDKSGLPSDRFSAERTGGSVSTLTIQRTQQEDSAVYLCASSKVIGTGELFFGEGSRLTVL.